A selection of T cell receptor beta chains follows, all from one sample in a study of shared clonotypes between healthy human individuals. Only in-frame clones appear in the TCRdb table, and some are missing; sequencing was by immunoSEQ multiplex PCR. Seen here are about 2.1 million clones, 90% to 95% observed once, and the top ten hold under 2%. The sample taken for sequencing was naive CD8+ T cells from PBMCs. The receptors come from a man aged 18 to 29 in good health. Some clones in this sample may be carry-over from other donors' samples. CDR3s include the opening cysteine and the closing phenylalanine or tryptophan. Each record gives: CDR3 length, D gene, J gene, clone size, V gene, CDR3 DNA, CDR3 protein. A D gene is named only where the DNA matches it firmly. For some rows the clone size is stated as once, few or many, or as a class when expanded; others skip it.

CDR3 length: 11; D gene: .; J gene: TRBJ1-1; clone size: .; V gene: TRBV7-2; CDR3 DNA: TGTGCCAGCAGCCCGGGCAGGGCGGCTTTCTTT; CDR3 protein: CASSPGRAAFF
CDR3 length: 15; D gene: .; J gene: TRBJ2-7; clone size: .; V gene: TRBV4-2; CDR3 DNA: TGTGCCAGCAGCCAAGCGCCCGGGCTCAGCAACGAGCAGTACTTC; CDR3 protein: CASSQAPGLSNEQYF
CDR3 length: 15; D gene: TRBD1; J gene: TRBJ2-7; clone size: .; V gene: TRBV9; CDR3 DNA: TGTGCCAGCAGCCCGACAGGGTCCGGATCATACGAGCAGTACTTC; CDR3 protein: CASSPTGSGSYEQYF
CDR3 length: 13; D gene: .; J gene: TRBJ1-1; clone size: .; V gene: TRBV10-1; CDR3 DNA: TGCGCCAGCAGTGATGTGGGCCAAAATGAAGCTTTCTTT; CDR3 protein: CASSDVGQNEAFF
CDR3 length: 14; D gene: .; J gene: TRBJ2-2; clone size: few; V gene: TRBV19; CDR3 DNA: TGTGCCAGTGCAGGGACGGGCCTGACCGGGGAGCTGTTTTTT; CDR3 protein: CASAGTGLTGELFF
CDR3 length: 16; D gene: TRBD2; J gene: TRBJ2-7; clone size: .; V gene: TRBV9; CDR3 DNA: TGTGCCAGCAGCGCAGCGGGGCGGGAGGGCCTCGACGAGCAGTACTTC; CDR3 protein: CASSAAGREGLDEQYF
CDR3 length: 15; D gene: TRBD2; J gene: TRBJ2-2; clone size: .; V gene: TRBV19; CDR3 DNA: TGTGCCAGGTCCAAAGCGGGAGTTCCCACCGGGGAGCTGTTTTTT; CDR3 protein: CARSKAGVPTGELFF
CDR3 length: 14; D gene: .; J gene: TRBJ2-7; clone size: .; V gene: TRBV27; CDR3 DNA: TGTGCCAGCAGAGGGGGAGGGGGCCCCAACGAGCAGTACTTC; CDR3 protein: CASRGGGGPNEQYF
CDR3 length: 12; D gene: .; J gene: TRBJ1-1; clone size: .; V gene: TRBV27; CDR3 DNA: TGTGCCAGCAGTTCTCCCCCCACTGAAGCTTTCTTT; CDR3 protein: CASSSPPTEAFF
CDR3 length: 13; D gene: .; J gene: TRBJ1-1; clone size: few; V gene: TRBV6-5; CDR3 DNA: TGTGCCAGCAGTTACGCGGTTGACACTGAAGCTTTCTTT; CDR3 protein: CASSYAVDTEAFF
CDR3 length: 14; D gene: .; J gene: TRBJ2-7; clone size: .; V gene: TRBV14; CDR3 DNA: TGTGCCAGCAGCGGGAGCGAGATCTTTTACGAGCAGTACTTC; CDR3 protein: CASSGSEIFYEQYF
CDR3 length: 16; D gene: TRBD2; J gene: TRBJ2-1; clone size: .; V gene: TRBV11-3; CDR3 DNA: TGTGCCAGCAGTACCTTCAGCGGGGCCTCCTACAATGAGCAGTTCTTC; CDR3 protein: CASSTFSGASYNEQFF
CDR3 length: 16; D gene: TRBD2; J gene: TRBJ2-1; clone size: .; V gene: TRBV27; CDR3 DNA: TGTGCCAGCAGTTTATTTGCGGGAGGGAACTACAATGAGCAGTTCTTC; CDR3 protein: CASSLFAGGNYNEQFF
CDR3 length: 17; D gene: TRBD2; J gene: TRBJ2-5; clone size: once; V gene: TRBV4-3; CDR3 DNA: TGCGCCAGCAGCCCGGGACTAGCGGGAGGAGCAGCAGAGACCCAGTACTTC; CDR3 protein: CASSPGLAGGAAETQYF
CDR3 length: 15; D gene: .; J gene: TRBJ2-6; clone size: .; V gene: TRBV2; CDR3 DNA: TGTGCCAGCAGTGAAGTACGGGTTGGGGCCAACGTCCTGACTTTC; CDR3 protein: CASSEVRVGANVLTF
CDR3 length: 14; D gene: TRBD1; J gene: TRBJ2-5; clone size: once; V gene: TRBV27; CDR3 DNA: TGTGCCAGCAGTTTCAGGGGGCGTTGGGAGACCCAGTACTTC; CDR3 protein: CASSFRGRWETQYF
CDR3 length: 13; D gene: .; J gene: TRBJ2-1; clone size: .; V gene: TRBV7-9; CDR3 DNA: TGTGCCAGCAGTTTCCTATCCTACAATGAGCAGTTCTTC; CDR3 protein: CASSFLSYNEQFF
CDR3 length: 15; D gene: .; J gene: TRBJ2-7; clone size: .; V gene: TRBV28; CDR3 DNA: TGTGCCAGCACCCTCCTTGGGGCTGCCCTCTACGAGCAGTACTTC; CDR3 protein: CASTLLGAALYEQYF
CDR3 length: 16; D gene: TRBD2; J gene: TRBJ2-1; clone size: .; V gene: TRBV10-1; CDR3 DNA: TGCGCCAGCAGTGAGTCTGCGGGAGGATTACGCAATGAGCAGTTCTTC; CDR3 protein: CASSESAGGLRNEQFF
CDR3 length: 15; D gene: .; J gene: TRBJ2-2; clone size: .; V gene: TRBV4-1; CDR3 DNA: TGCGCCAGCAGCCTTCGACACCAGAACACCGGGGAGCTGTTTTTT; CDR3 protein: CASSLRHQNTGELFF
CDR3 length: 12; D gene: .; J gene: TRBJ1-1; clone size: .; V gene: TRBV28; CDR3 DNA: TGTGCCAGCAGTTCTGGGGGAACTGAAGCTTTCTTT; CDR3 protein: CASSSGGTEAFF
CDR3 length: 16; D gene: .; J gene: TRBJ1-3; clone size: once; V gene: TRBV7-9; CDR3 DNA: TGTGCCAGCAGCTTAAATCTGAGACAGGCTGGAAACACCATATATTTT; CDR3 protein: CASSLNLRQAGNTIYF
CDR3 length: 14; D gene: TRBD2; J gene: TRBJ2-7; clone size: .; V gene: TRBV11-2; CDR3 DNA: TGTGCCAGCAGCCGCCGAGCGGGACTGGACGAGCAGTACTTC; CDR3 protein: CASSRRAGLDEQYF
CDR3 length: 18; D gene: TRBD1; J gene: TRBJ1-5; clone size: .; V gene: TRBV27; CDR3 DNA: TGTGCCAGCAGTATCCGGACAGGGAATGGGGTAGGCAATCAGCCCCAGCATTTT; CDR3 protein: CASSIRTGNGVGNQPQHF
CDR3 length: 14; D gene: .; J gene: TRBJ1-5; clone size: .; V gene: TRBV27; CDR3 DNA: TGTGCCAGCAGTTTTGTAGGGACCGGGGGGCCCCAGCATTTT; CDR3 protein: CASSFVGTGGPQHF
CDR3 length: 16; D gene: .; J gene: TRBJ1-2; clone size: .; V gene: TRBV28; CDR3 DNA: TGTGCCAGCAGCCCCCTTATGGGGGGCGACGACTATGGCTACACCTTC; CDR3 protein: CASSPLMGGDDYGYTF
CDR3 length: 15; D gene: .; J gene: TRBJ2-1; clone size: .; V gene: TRBV5-8; CDR3 DNA: TGTGCCAGCAGCTTGGACAGGGAAGAGGACAATGAGCAGTTCTTC; CDR3 protein: CASSLDREEDNEQFF
CDR3 length: 13; D gene: .; J gene: TRBJ1-2; clone size: .; V gene: TRBV5-1; CDR3 DNA: TGCGCCAGCAGCAACGGGGGCGCAGATGGCTACACCTTC; CDR3 protein: CASSNGGADGYTF
CDR3 length: 12; D gene: .; J gene: TRBJ2-5; clone size: .; V gene: TRBV28; CDR3 DNA: TGTGCCAGCAGCAGGACTGTGGAGACCCAGTACTTC; CDR3 protein: CASSRTVETQYF
CDR3 length: 17; D gene: .; J gene: TRBJ1-2; clone size: .; V gene: TRBV7-9; CDR3 DNA: TGTGCCAGCAGCTTAGATGGTAGGACGTCCTTAGGCGACGGCTACACCTTC; CDR3 protein: CASSLDGRTSLGDGYTF
CDR3 length: 14; D gene: .; J gene: TRBJ1-4; clone size: .; V gene: TRBV4-1; CDR3 DNA: TGCGCCAGCAGCCCGGGCCGAACTAATGAAAAACTGTTTTTT; CDR3 protein: CASSPGRTNEKLFF
CDR3 length: 16; D gene: TRBD1; J gene: TRBJ1-5; clone size: .; V gene: TRBV19; CDR3 DNA: TGTGCCAGTAGTATAGGGGGACAGGGAGTGTTTCAGCCCCAGCATTTT; CDR3 protein: CASSIGGQGVFQPQHF
CDR3 length: 14; D gene: .; J gene: TRBJ1-5; clone size: once; V gene: TRBV10-3; CDR3 DNA: TGTGCCATCAGTGAGATGGCCGGGGATCAGCCCCAGCATTTT; CDR3 protein: CAISEMAGDQPQHF
CDR3 length: 14; D gene: .; J gene: TRBJ2-7; clone size: .; V gene: TRBV5-1; CDR3 DNA: TGCGCCAGCAGCTGGGTAACAGGGTCCTACGAGCAGTACTTC; CDR3 protein: CASSWVTGSYEQYF
CDR3 length: 15; D gene: TRBD2; J gene: TRBJ2-7; clone size: .; V gene: TRBV6-6; CDR3 DNA: TGTGCCAGCAGCCCTAGCGGAGAGGGCTCCTACGAGCAGTACTTC; CDR3 protein: CASSPSGEGSYEQYF
CDR3 length: 16; D gene: .; J gene: TRBJ1-2; clone size: .; V gene: TRBV9; CDR3 DNA: TGTGCCAGCAGCGTAGGCCCAGCAGGGAAGGGCTATGGCTACACCTTC; CDR3 protein: CASSVGPAGKGYGYTF
CDR3 length: 15; D gene: TRBD2; J gene: TRBJ2-1; clone size: once; V gene: TRBV11-2; CDR3 DNA: TGTGCCAGCAGCTTATCCCCTAGCGGGACTTATGAGCAGTTCTTC; CDR3 protein: CASSLSPSGTYEQFF
CDR3 length: 12; D gene: .; J gene: TRBJ2-7; clone size: .; V gene: TRBV11-1; CDR3 DNA: TGTGCCAGCAGGAAACAGGGTGGTGAGCAGTACTTC; CDR3 protein: CASRKQGGEQYF
CDR3 length: 13; D gene: .; J gene: TRBJ2-3; clone size: .; V gene: TRBV14; CDR3 DNA: TGTGCCAGCAGCCAAGATTACAGGTTGTTGCAGTATTTT; CDR3 protein: CASSQDYRLLQYF
CDR3 length: 13; D gene: TRBD1; J gene: TRBJ2-2; clone size: .; V gene: TRBV29-1; CDR3 DNA: TGCAGCGTTGGGCAGGGGGCTGTCGGGGAGCTGTTTTTT; CDR3 protein: CSVGQGAVGELFF
CDR3 length: 14; D gene: .; J gene: TRBJ1-5; clone size: .; V gene: TRBV5-6; CDR3 DNA: TGTGCCAGCAGCTTGGACCATAGCAATCAGCCCCAGCATTTT; CDR3 protein: CASSLDHSNQPQHF
CDR3 length: 13; D gene: .; J gene: TRBJ1-1; clone size: .; V gene: TRBV11-2; CDR3 DNA: TGTGCCAGCAGCTTAGGAGGGACCATTGAAGCTTTCTTT; CDR3 protein: CASSLGGTIEAFF
CDR3 length: 13; D gene: .; J gene: TRBJ2-5; clone size: .; V gene: TRBV7-3; CDR3 DNA: TGTGCCAGCAGCTTAAGCAGGGACGGGACCCAGTACTTC; CDR3 protein: CASSLSRDGTQYF
CDR3 length: 15; D gene: TRBD2; J gene: TRBJ2-4; clone size: .; V gene: TRBV5-1; CDR3 DNA: TGCGCCAGCAGCGGGACTAGTCAAGCCAAAAACATTCAGTACTTC; CDR3 protein: CASSGTSQAKNIQYF
CDR3 length: 16; D gene: .; J gene: TRBJ2-7; clone size: few; V gene: TRBV5-6; CDR3 DNA: TGTGCCAGCAGCTTGGGTGGGACGGGCAGCTCCTACGAGCAGTACTTC; CDR3 protein: CASSLGGTGSSYEQYF
CDR3 length: 12; D gene: .; J gene: TRBJ2-7; clone size: .; V gene: TRBV7-9; CDR3 DNA: TGTGCCAGCAGCTTTACAGGTCTCGAGCAGTACTTC; CDR3 protein: CASSFTGLEQYF
CDR3 length: 15; D gene: .; J gene: TRBJ2-7; clone size: .; V gene: TRBV10-2; CDR3 DNA: TGCGCCAGCAGTGAGGATCCGGGACTTTCCTACGAGCAGTACTTC; CDR3 protein: CASSEDPGLSYEQYF
CDR3 length: 15; D gene: .; J gene: TRBJ2-6; clone size: .; V gene: TRBV7-7; CDR3 DNA: TGTGCCAGCAGCTTAGGACAAGCTGGGGCCAACGTCCTGACTTTC; CDR3 protein: CASSLGQAGANVLTF
CDR3 length: 17; D gene: TRBD1; J gene: TRBJ1-1; clone size: once; V gene: TRBV5-3; CDR3 DNA: TGTGCCAGAAGCTTGGACAGGGGGCCTTTTTGGAACACTGAAGCTTTCTTT; CDR3 protein: CARSLDRGPFWNTEAFF
CDR3 length: 15; D gene: .; J gene: TRBJ2-6; clone size: .; V gene: TRBV28; CDR3 DNA: TGTGCCAGCAGTCCACGGAGCTCTGGGGCCAACGTCCTGACTTTC; CDR3 protein: CASSPRSSGANVLTF
CDR3 length: 11; D gene: TRBD2; J gene: TRBJ2-1; clone size: .; V gene: TRBV6-5; CDR3 DNA: TGTGCCAGCTTATCGGGAGGGGAGCAGTTCTTC; CDR3 protein: CASLSGGEQFF
CDR3 length: 16; D gene: .; J gene: TRBJ2-5; clone size: .; V gene: TRBV21-1; CDR3 DNA: TGTGCCAGCAGCAAAGGCCTAGCCAGTCCTCAAGAGACCCAGTACTTC; CDR3 protein: CASSKGLASPQETQYF
CDR3 length: 15; D gene: .; J gene: TRBJ2-2; clone size: .; V gene: TRBV28; CDR3 DNA: TGTGCCAGCAGCTATAGCGTACTAAACACCGGGGAGCTGTTTTTT; CDR3 protein: CASSYSVLNTGELFF
CDR3 length: 15; D gene: .; J gene: TRBJ1-1; clone size: .; V gene: TRBV7-6; CDR3 DNA: TGTGCCAGCAGCCCTCCTGGGGGGAAGCGCACTGAAGCTTTCTTT; CDR3 protein: CASSPPGGKRTEAFF
CDR3 length: 15; D gene: .; J gene: TRBJ1-1; clone size: .; V gene: TRBV15; CDR3 DNA: TGTGCCACCAGCAGAGATCGAGGGGTTAGGGCTGAAGCTTTCTTT; CDR3 protein: CATSRDRGVRAEAFF
CDR3 length: 16; D gene: TRBD2; J gene: TRBJ2-5; clone size: .; V gene: TRBV5-1; CDR3 DNA: TGCGCCAGCAGCTTGGGGGCTAGCGGGACCAGGGAGACCCAGTACTTC; CDR3 protein: CASSLGASGTRETQYF
CDR3 length: 16; D gene: TRBD1; J gene: TRBJ2-7; clone size: .; V gene: TRBV2; CDR3 DNA: TGTGCCAGCAGCGAACGGGCGACAGGGGCGTTTTACGAGCAGTACTTC; CDR3 protein: CASSERATGAFYEQYF